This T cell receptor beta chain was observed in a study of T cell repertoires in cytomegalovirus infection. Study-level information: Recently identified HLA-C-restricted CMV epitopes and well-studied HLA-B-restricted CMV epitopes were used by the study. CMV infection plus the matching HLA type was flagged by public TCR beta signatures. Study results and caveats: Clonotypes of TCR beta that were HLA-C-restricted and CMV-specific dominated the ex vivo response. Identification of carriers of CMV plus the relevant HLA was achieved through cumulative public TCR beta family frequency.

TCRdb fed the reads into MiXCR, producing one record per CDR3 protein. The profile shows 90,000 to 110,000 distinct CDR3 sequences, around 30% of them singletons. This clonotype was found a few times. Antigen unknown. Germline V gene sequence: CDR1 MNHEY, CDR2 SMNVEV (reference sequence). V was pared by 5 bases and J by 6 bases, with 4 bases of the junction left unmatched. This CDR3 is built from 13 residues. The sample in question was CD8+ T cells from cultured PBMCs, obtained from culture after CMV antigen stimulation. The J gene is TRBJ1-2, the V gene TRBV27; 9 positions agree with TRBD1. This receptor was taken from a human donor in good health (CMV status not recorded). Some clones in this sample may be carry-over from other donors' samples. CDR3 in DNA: TGTGCCAGCAGTCGGGGACAGGGAGATGGCTACACCTTC. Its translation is CASSRGQGDGYTF.